The T cell receptor (beta chain) under discussion was sequenced for a study of shared clonotypes between healthy human individuals. Background on the study: The cohort comprised a couple of women and a few men. Their ages spanned 18 to 49 years.

There are 17 residues in the CDR3. The V segment lost 4 bases and the J segment 7 bases; nucleotides outside the gene matches: 10. The germline CDR1 and CDR2 sequences are SGHTA and FQGNSA. This clone was detected only once. Given a much more abundant clone one base away, this may be a read error. Additional DNA sequences in this sample encode the identical CDR3. Tens of thousands of T cell genomes, or 300 to 350 ng DNA, went into unsorted PBMC replicate PCRs. The authors' processing: With immunoSEQ giving junction-only sequences and no quality scores, filtering differed. TCRdb keeps only in-frame clones here, not all; method: immunoSEQ multiplex PCR. Clonal size and the V and J genes are those of that table, whereas D and trimming came from the DNA. The table lists about 460,000 clones, about 74% of them singletons. Those who donated, Caucasian adults without exception, all lived in Nashville, Tennessee.

The source is a woman between 40 and 50 years old in good health. Some clones in this sample may be carry-over from other donors' samples. The sequencing input was PBMCs. This chain connects TRBV7-2 to TRBJ2-1, with TRBD2 matching over 13 bases. As DNA, the CDR3 is TGTGCCAGCAGCTATAGGCAACTAGCGGGAGGGAGAAATGAGCAGTTCTTC. The encoded protein is CASSYRQLAGGRNEQFF.